These 5 T cell receptor beta chains were sequenced from one sample in a study of T cell responses to AZD1222 COVID-19 vaccine. Sequencing used immunoSEQ multiplex PCR; TCRdb keeps in-frame clones, though not all of them. Of approximately 94,000 clones in the sample, around nine tenths are singletons; the top ten hold 15% to 20%. This specimen consisted of peripheral blood, obtained on day 0 of AZD1222 vaccination. These receptors originate from an adult in good health.

Many counts were recorded for this clone. The rearrangement uses TRBV11-2 and TRBJ2-7; D remains unclear. The CDR3 is made up of 16 amino acids. Germline loops: CDR1 SGHAT, CDR2 FQNNGV. V was clipped by 1 base and J by 5 bases, with 18 bases between them. The CDR3 region is CASSLVNWLGFDEQYF. In DNA form, the CDR3 reads TGTGCCAGCAGCTTAGTTAACTGGTTGGGGTTCGACGAGCAGTACTTC.

The V call is TRBV6-5, the J call TRBJ2-1; no definite D call. Germline CDR1 and CDR2: MNHEY and SVGAGI. Trimming removed 6 bases from V and 10 bases from J, with 13 bases in between. This CDR3 contains 12 residues. CDR3 loop: CASSDTMREQFF. CDR3 bases: TGTGCCAGCAGCGATACTATGAGAGAGCAGTTCTTC.

V and J are TRBV6-6 and TRBJ1-2, with unresolved D. The length of the CDR3 is 13 residues. In germline, CDR1 is MNHNY, CDR2 SVGAGI (reference sequence). V lost 0 bases, J lost 5 bases, and 7 bases lay in between. CDR3 DNA: TGTGCCAGCAGTTACTCGGTCACTTATGGCTACACCTTC. It codes for CASSYSVTYGYTF.

J is TRBJ1-2 and V is TRBV7-2; D might be TRBD1 (6 bases). This CDR3 comprises 15 residues. The germline V gene encodes CDR1 SGHTA and CDR2 FQGNSA. V shed 2 bases and J shed 7 bases, with 17 bases lying between them. CDR3 amino acids: CASSLSLGTSSGYTF. DNA for the CDR3: TGTGCCAGCAGCTTATCACTAGGGACAAGTAGTGGCTACACCTTC.

The chain carries TRBV7-9 and TRBJ1-4; D gene uncertain. The CDR3 is made up of 14 amino acids. V dropped 5 bases and J dropped 8 bases, with 15 bases sitting between them. CDR1 is SEHNR and CDR2 is FQNEAQ in the germline V gene (reference sequence). CDR3 residues: CASSLTTDHEKLFF. In nucleotides, the CDR3 is TGTGCCAGCAGCCTGACAACGGACCACGAAAAACTGTTTTTT.